This section outlines one T cell receptor beta chain sequence together with its context. The data stem from a study of CD8 T cells in Susac syndrome. CDR3 length: 16 amino acids. The V gene's germline CDR1 is PRHDT and CDR2 FYEKMQ (reference sequence). V lost 4 bases and J lost 7; bases outside the gene matches: 9. The authors carried out high-throughput sequencing of TCR beta. They applied it to CD8+ and CD4+ T cells obtained from blood. Each multiple sclerosis control was a treatment-naive patient with relapsing-remitting disease that was either stable or active. Reverse transcription of 0.5 to 1 ug RNA was performed with random hexamers. A multiplex approach, immunoSEQ multiplex PCR, amplified TCR beta CDR3 across 54 Vbeta and 13 Jbeta. TCRdb analysed the immunoSEQ multiplex PCR reads with MiXCR anew, one entry per CDR3 protein. The sample holds about 300,000 distinct CDR3 sequences, roughly 85% seen once.

Sequenced sample: CD8+ T cells from PBMCs. The receptor's source is a human donor with multiple sclerosis. The J gene is TRBJ2-1, the V gene TRBV13; 11 nucleotides match TRBD2. The CDR3 here is CASSSRLAGLGNEQFF. CDR3 bases: TGTGCCAGCAGCTCAAGACTAGCGGGATTGGGGAATGAGCAGTTCTTC.